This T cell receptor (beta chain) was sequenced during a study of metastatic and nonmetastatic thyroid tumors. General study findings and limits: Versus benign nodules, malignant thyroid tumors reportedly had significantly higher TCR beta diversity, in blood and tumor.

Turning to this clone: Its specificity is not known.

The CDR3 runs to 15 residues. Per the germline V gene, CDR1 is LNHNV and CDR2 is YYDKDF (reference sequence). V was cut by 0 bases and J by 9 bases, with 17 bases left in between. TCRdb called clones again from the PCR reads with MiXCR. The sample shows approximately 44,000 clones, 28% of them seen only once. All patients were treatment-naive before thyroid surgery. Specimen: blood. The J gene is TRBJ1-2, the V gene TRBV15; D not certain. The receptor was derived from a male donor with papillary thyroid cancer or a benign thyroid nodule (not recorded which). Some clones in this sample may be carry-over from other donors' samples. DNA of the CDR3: TGTGCCACCAGCAGAGATTTTTTAGGGTCGTGGAGCTACACCTTC. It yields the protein CATSRDFLGSWSYTF.